What follows describes a single T cell receptor beta chain. The antigen is not known. This entry belongs to a study of Ad26.COV2.S vaccination and SARS-CoV-2 variants. Looking at the study overall: The vaccine Ad26.COV2.S was put into the muscle once, or twice with 56 days between. Study observations and caveats: Those who received vaccine or placebo ended up with similar non-spike TCR breadth.

The treatment was: about 20 received Ad26.COV2.S at low or high dose, single or two shots; 5 received placebo; per-sample allocation not given. Sampling occurred on day 63 after the first vaccine or placebo injection. The CDR3 sequence is 14 residues long. Per the germline V gene, CDR1 is SGHTA and CDR2 is FQGTGA. After removal of 5 bases from V and 5 bases from J, the junction contained 7 bases not matched to a gene. TCRdb's table, derived via immunoSEQ multiplex PCR, lists solely in-frame clones and lacks some. This sample has about 680,000 clones; more than 70% occur once, and the top ten carry about 1.5%.

Source: peripheral blood, taken in a trial of Ad26.COV2.S vaccine versus placebo. The TCR comes from a person aged 18-65 years who received the Ad26.COV2.S COVID-19 vaccine or a placebo. The genes are TRBV7-3 and TRBJ1-2; TRBD1 matches at 8 bases. As DNA, the CDR3 is TGTGCCAGCAGCCCGGGGACAGGCGCTTATGGCTACACCTTC. It codes for CASSPGTGAYGYTF.